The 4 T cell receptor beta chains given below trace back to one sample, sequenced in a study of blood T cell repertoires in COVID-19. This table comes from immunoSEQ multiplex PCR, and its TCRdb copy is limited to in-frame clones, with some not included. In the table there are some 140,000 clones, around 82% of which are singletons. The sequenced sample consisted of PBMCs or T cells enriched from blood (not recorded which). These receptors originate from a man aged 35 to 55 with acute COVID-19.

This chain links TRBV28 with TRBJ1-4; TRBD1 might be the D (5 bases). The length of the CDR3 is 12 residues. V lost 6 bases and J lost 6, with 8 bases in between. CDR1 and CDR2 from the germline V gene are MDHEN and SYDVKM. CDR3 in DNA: TGTGCCAGCAGCAGGGTGCATGAAAAACTGTTTTTT. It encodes CASSRVHEKLFF.

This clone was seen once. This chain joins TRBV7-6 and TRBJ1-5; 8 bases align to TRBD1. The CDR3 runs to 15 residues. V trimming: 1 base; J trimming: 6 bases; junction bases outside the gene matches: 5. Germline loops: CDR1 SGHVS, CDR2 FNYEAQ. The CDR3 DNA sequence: TGTGCCAGCAGCTTAGAACAGGGGGAGGGTCAGCCCCAGCATTTT. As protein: CASSLEQGEGQPQHF. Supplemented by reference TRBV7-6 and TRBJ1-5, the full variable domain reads GAGVSQSPRYKVTKRGQDVALRCDPISGHVSLYWYRQALGQGPEFLTYFNYEAQQDKSGLPNDRFSAERPEGSISTLTIQRTEQRDSAMYRCASSLEQGEGQPQHFGDGTRLSIL.

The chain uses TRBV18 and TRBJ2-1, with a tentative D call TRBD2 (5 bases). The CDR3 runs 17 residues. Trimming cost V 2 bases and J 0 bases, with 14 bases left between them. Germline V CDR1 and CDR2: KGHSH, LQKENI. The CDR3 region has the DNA TGTGCCAGCTCACCAGCGGGTTTCACCAGCTCCTACAATGAGCAGTTCTTC. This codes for CASSPAGFTSSYNEQFF.

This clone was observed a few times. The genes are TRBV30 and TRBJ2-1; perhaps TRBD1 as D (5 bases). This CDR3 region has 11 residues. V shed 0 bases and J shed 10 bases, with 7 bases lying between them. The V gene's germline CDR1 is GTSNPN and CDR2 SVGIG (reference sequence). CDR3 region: CAWSVSGEQFF. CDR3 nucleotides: TGTGCCTGGAGTGTATCAGGGGAGCAGTTCTTC.